These 27 T cell receptor beta chains were all obtained from the same sample, sequenced in a study of shared clonotypes between healthy human individuals. Generated by immunoSEQ multiplex PCR, the TCRdb table keeps only in-frame clones and is missing some. The sample includes millions of clones, 85% to 95% of them seen just once. The material sequenced was naive CD4+ T cells sorted from blood. Subset specified: CD45RA+ positively selected. These receptors all stem from a man in his late teens or twenties in good health.

V usage is TRBV2 and J usage is TRBJ2-5; 8 bases line up with TRBD1. The CDR3 is 13 amino acids. In germline, CDR1 is SNHLY, CDR2 FYNNEI. The V segment lost 7 bases and the J segment 3 bases; nucleotides outside the gene matches: 4. The DNA for the CDR3 is TGTGCCAGCACCCCGGACAGGGAAGAGACCCAGTACTTC. Its translation: CASTPDREETQYF.

The chain links TRBV9 to TRBJ2-2; 8 bases are a match to TRBD2. Germline CDR1 reads SGDLS; CDR2 reads YYNGEE. V lost 0 bases and J lost 1; bases outside the gene matches: 2. The CDR3 is 16 residues long. Here the CDR3 reads CASSVALAVNTGELFF. The CDR3 DNA reads as TGTGCCAGCAGCGTAGCACTAGCGGTGAACACCGGGGAGCTGTTTTTT.

V usage is TRBV9 and J usage is TRBJ2-7; D may correspond to TRBD1 or TRBD2 (5 bases each). Trimming removed 4 bases at V and 0 bases at J, with 23 bases between. There are 18 residues in the CDR3. Germline V CDR1 and CDR2: SGDLS, YYNGEE. CDR3 coding DNA: TGTGCCAGCAGCCCCAGACGAGGGGCGGGCCCTACCTCCTACGAGCAGTACTTC. This codes for CASSPRRGAGPTSYEQYF.

The chain recombines TRBV28 with TRBJ2-7, with a possible D match to TRBD2 (7 bases). Germline V CDR1 and CDR2: MDHEN, SYDVKM. This CDR3 has 14 amino acids. Trimming stripped 8 bases from V and 3 bases from J, with 17 bases between. The CDR3 nucleotides read TGTGCCAGCTCCTGGCGGGGGCCCAACTACGAGCAGTACTTC. It is translated as CASSWRGPNYEQYF.

The sample holds one count of this clone. J is TRBJ1-1 and V is TRBV23-1; D is unclear. TRBV23-1 is reported as an ORF; its role is uncertain. The CDR3 has 17 residues. V lost 0 bases and J 5 bases, leaving 19 bases between the germline ends. The DNA for the CDR3 is TGCGCCAGCAGTCAATCAAGGTTAGAGGCCCTTAGAACTGAAGCTTTCTTT. Translation gives CASSQSRLEALRTEAFF.

The V and J genes are TRBV20-1 and TRBJ2-5, with D possibly called TRBD1 or TRBD2 (5 bases each). Between the trimmed V and J ends, which lost 0 bases and 11 bases, there was a span of 10 bases. Germline V gene data show CDR1 as DFQATT and CDR2 as SNEGSKA (reference sequence). The CDR3 totals 11 residues. The CDR3 loop reads CSARDVGEQYF. The DNA of the CDR3 is TGCAGTGCTAGAGATGTGGGGGAGCAGTACTTC.

The DNA for the CDR3 is TGTGCCAGCAGTCGCCCAGGGGGGGCGGATGGCTACACCTTC. It codes for CASSRPGGADGYTF. The rearrangement links TRBV6-4 to TRBJ1-2; 7 bases map to TRBD1. Germline values: CDR1 MRHNA, CDR2 SNTAGT. CDR3 length: 14 amino acids. After removal of 5 bases from V and 6 bases from J, the junction contained 9 bases not matched to a gene.

The V and J genes are TRBV28 and TRBJ2-1; 8 nucleotides agree with TRBD1. CDR1 MDHEN and CDR2 SYDVKM come from the germline V gene. The CDR3 consists of 16 residues. The V gene end was trimmed by 6 bases and the J gene end by 2 bases; junction bases not matched to a gene: 9. This CDR3 reads CASSSGGALTYNEQFF. The CDR3, as DNA: TGTGCCAGCAGCTCAGGGGGCGCCTTGACCTACAATGAGCAGTTCTTC.

The chain employs TRBV6-5 and TRBJ1-6, with TRBD1 matching 8 bases. Germline V CDR1 and CDR2: MNHEY, SVGAGI. The CDR3 has 15 amino acids. V lost 4 bases, J lost 7 bases, and 6 bases stayed unmatched. The CDR3, as DNA: TGTGCCAGCAGTTCCAGGGGGCTGGGGAATTCACCCCTCCACTTT. Protein sequence: CASSSRGLGNSPLHF.

The rearrangement uses TRBV4-1 and TRBJ2-1; no firm D call. Trimming shortened V by 1 base and J by 0 bases, and 10 bases separated the two germline ends. The CDR3 loop spans 16 amino acids. CDR1 is MGHRA, CDR2 YSYEKL, per germline. The CDR3 coding sequence is TGCGCCAGCAGCCAAGGGGCCTTAAGCTCCTACAATGAGCAGTTCTTC. Its protein product is CASSQGALSSYNEQFF.

The chain carries TRBV4-1 and TRBJ2-3; weak D call: TRBD2 (7 bases). The CDR3 covers 16 residues. Trimming stripped 0 bases from V and 2 bases from J, with 12 bases between. Germline V gene sequence: CDR1 MGHRA, CDR2 YSYEKL. The CDR3 coding sequence is TGCGCCAGCAGCCAAGAAGGGGGGGCAAACACAGATACGCAGTATTTT. Amino acid sequence: CASSQEGGANTDTQYF.

This clone was recorded many times. The chain couples TRBV19 to TRBJ1-5, with 7 positions matching TRBD1. Germline V lookup: CDR1 LNHDA, CDR2 SQIVND (reference sequence). The CDR3 has 17 amino acids. V was pared by 7 bases and J by 2 bases, with 14 bases of the junction left unmatched. Here the CDR3 DNA reads TGTGCCAGTAACCTCGGGAGTCTAGGGGGCGGCAATCAGCCCCAGCATTTT. As protein: CASNLGSLGGGNQPQHF.

The table lists this clone with a few counts. This chain links TRBV5-5 with TRBJ1-3; D remains unclear. The CDR3 runs 14 residues. Trimming left V 2 bases short and J 0 bases short, with 6 bases between. CDR1 is SGHKS and CDR2 is YYEKEE in the germline V gene (reference sequence). CDR3 amino acids: CASSLQISGNTIYF. The CDR3, as DNA: TGTGCCAGCAGCTTACAAATCTCTGGAAACACCATATATTTT.

The rearrangement links TRBV4-3 to TRBJ2-6; D is possibly TRBD2 (6 bases). The CDR3 is 16 amino acids. CDR1 LGHNA and CDR2 YSLEER come from the germline V gene. With 1 base removed from V and 1 base from J, the gap between germline ends came to 8 bases. The CDR3 protein is CASSQGRGSGANVLTF. The CDR3 bases are TGCGCCAGCAGCCAAGGGCGGGGTTCTGGGGCCAACGTCCTGACTTTC.

This clone was picked up one time. The chain uses TRBV6-6 and TRBJ2-1, with TRBD1 matching over 8 bases. The V gene end was trimmed by 2 bases and the J gene end by 11 bases; junction bases not matched to a gene: 8. CDR3 size: 14 residues. CDR1 and CDR2 (germline): MNHNY, SVGAGI (reference sequence). The CDR3 reads CASSYGGQDQKQFF. The DNA for the CDR3 is TGTGCCAGCAGTTACGGGGGACAGGACCAGAAGCAGTTCTTC.

CDR3 region: CASSPSGDTGELFF. The CDR3 nucleotides are TGCGCCAGCAGCCCCTCAGGAGACACCGGGGAGCTGTTTTTT. The V gene is TRBV5-1, the J gene TRBJ2-2; unclear D gene. Germline loops: CDR1 SGHRS, CDR2 YFSETQ. V was shortened by 4 bases and J by 3 bases, with 10 bases between the two germline ends. This CDR3 has 14 residues.

V is TRBV5-1 and J is TRBJ1-3; D not certain. Germline lookup yields CDR1 SGHRS and CDR2 YFSETQ. The CDR3 loop spans 14 amino acids. The V gene lost 4 bases and the J gene lost 0 bases, with 8 bases spanning the gap. This chain's CDR3 is CASSEGISGNTIYF. CDR3 DNA sequence: TGCGCCAGCAGCGAAGGGATCTCTGGAAACACCATATATTTT.

Remarks on this clone: Other DNA variants within this sample encode the same CDR3. The chain has TRBV9 and TRBJ2-5, with no clear D. Germline CDR1 is SGDLS and CDR2 is YYNGEE. V lost 0 bases, J lost 1 base, and 7 bases lay in between. This CDR3 spans 14 amino acids. This CDR3 is CASSVGSGQETQYF. Written as DNA, the CDR3 is TGTGCCAGCAGCGTAGGGTCAGGCCAAGAGACCCAGTACTTC.

This chain joins TRBV27 and TRBJ2-7; weak D call: TRBD1 (7 bases). This CDR3 contains 13 residues. CDR1 and CDR2 (germline): MNHEY, SMNVEV (reference sequence). Deletions cut 7 bases from V and 7 bases from J, with 17 bases between. CDR3 sequence reads: CASTPYRGGEQYF. In nucleotides, the CDR3 is TGTGCCAGCACCCCGTACAGGGGAGGTGAGCAGTACTTC.

V gene TRBV14 combines with J gene TRBJ2-1; D possibly matches TRBD1 or TRBD2 (5 bases each). Germline-derived CDR1 and CDR2 are SGHDN and FVKESK. The V gene lost 4 bases and the J gene lost 3 bases, with 16 bases spanning the gap. This CDR3 region has 16 residues. CDR3 sequence: CASSRDLGVLYNEQFF. For the CDR3, the DNA is TGTGCCAGCAGCCGGGACCTAGGGGTCCTCTACAATGAGCAGTTCTTC. The variable domain in full, with the rest retrieved from reference TRBV14 and TRBJ2-1, is EAGVTQFPSHSVIEKGQTVTLRCDPISGHDNLYWYRRVMGKEIKFLLHFVKESKQDESGMPNNRFLAERTGGTYSTLKVQPAELEDSGVYFCASSRDLGVLYNEQFFGPGTRLTVL.

As concerns this clone: This sample also contains other DNA sequences that code for the same CDR3. J is TRBJ2-7 and V is TRBV6-5; TRBD1 matches 10 bases. Germline-derived CDR1 and CDR2 are MNHEY and SVGAGI. The CDR3 has 14 residues. Trimming removed 6 bases from V and 4 bases from J; junction bases left unmatched: 6. CDR3 sequence reads: CASSSDRGPYEQYF. CDR3 in DNA: TGTGCCAGCAGCTCAGACAGGGGGCCGTACGAGCAGTACTTC.

A word on this clone: The sample contains more than one DNA sequence encoding this CDR3. The chain joins TRBV10-3 to TRBJ1-2; D gene uncertain. CDR3 length: 13 residues. V lost 0 bases and J 0 bases, leaving 2 bases between the germline ends. In germline, CDR1 is ENHRY, CDR2 SYGVKD. The CDR3: CAISESANYGYTF. The DNA for the CDR3 is TGTGCCATCAGTGAGTCGGCTAACTATGGCTACACCTTC.

This chain uses TRBV25-1 with TRBJ1-2; D perhaps matches TRBD1 (5 bases). CDR1 MGHDK and CDR2 SYGVNS come from the germline V gene. The CDR3 sequence is 14 residues long. V lost 4 bases, J lost 3 bases, and 12 bases lay in between. CDR3 in amino acids: CASSGGPVYYGYTF. The CDR3 DNA follows: TGTGCCAGCAGTGGGGGACCGGTATACTATGGCTACACCTTC.

The chain carries TRBV18 and TRBJ2-7; D may be TRBD1 (6 bases). V was clipped by 0 bases and J by 5 bases, with 14 bases between them. From germline, CDR1 is KGHSH and CDR2 LQKENI. The CDR3 totals 15 residues. For the CDR3, the DNA is TGTGCCAGCTCACCACCTGCACAGGGTGGCCACGAGCAGTACTTC. Its translation is CASSPPAQGGHEQYF.

This chain connects TRBV18 to TRBJ1-4; D might be TRBD1 (5 bases). Germline values: CDR1 KGHSH, CDR2 LQKENI. V lost 1 base to trimming and J lost 0 bases, with 12 bases between them. This CDR3 is built from 17 residues. The CDR3 DNA sequence: TGTGCCAGCTCACCACAGAGACAGAGTGCAACTAATGAAAAACTGTTTTTT. It specifies CASSPQRQSATNEKLFF.

The chain joins TRBV9 to TRBJ1-1, with TRBD1 identical over 7 bases. Germline V CDR1 and CDR2: SGDLS, YYNGEE. V lost 3 bases, J lost 8 bases, and 10 bases stayed unmatched. The CDR3 length is 14 residues. CDR3 nucleotides: TGTGCCAGCAGCGAGGGACCATCAGGGGGAGAAGCTTTCTTT. Amino acid sequence: CASSEGPSGGEAFF.

This chain connects TRBV10-3 to TRBJ2-6; 7 bases align to TRBD1. Per germline, CDR1 ENHRY and CDR2 SYGVKD. V lost 7 bases, J lost 2 bases, and 5 bases stayed unmatched. This CDR3 comprises 15 residues. The CDR3 region has the DNA TGTGCCATCAACATAGGGGGCGCTGGGGCCAACGTCCTGACTTTC. Translating it yields CAINIGGAGANVLTF.